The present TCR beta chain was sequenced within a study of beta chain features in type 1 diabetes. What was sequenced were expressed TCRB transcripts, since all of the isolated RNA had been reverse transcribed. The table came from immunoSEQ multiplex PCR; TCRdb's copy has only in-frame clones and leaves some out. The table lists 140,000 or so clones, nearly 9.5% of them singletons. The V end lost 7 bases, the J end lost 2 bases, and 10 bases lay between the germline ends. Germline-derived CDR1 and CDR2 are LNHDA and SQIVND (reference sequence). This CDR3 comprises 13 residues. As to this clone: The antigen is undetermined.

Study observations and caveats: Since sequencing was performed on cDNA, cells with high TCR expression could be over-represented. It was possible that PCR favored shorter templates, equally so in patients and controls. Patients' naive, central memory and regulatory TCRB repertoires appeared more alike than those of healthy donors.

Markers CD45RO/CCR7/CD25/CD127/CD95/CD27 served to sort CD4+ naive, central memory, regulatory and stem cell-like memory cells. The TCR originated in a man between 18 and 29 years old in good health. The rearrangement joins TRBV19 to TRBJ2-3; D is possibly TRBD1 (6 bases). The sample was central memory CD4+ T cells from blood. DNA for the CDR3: TGTGCCAGTAAACAGGGATCCACAGATACGCAGTATTTT. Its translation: CASKQGSTDTQYF.